This T cell receptor (beta chain) stems from a study of T cells after yellow fever vaccination. Overall study context: Low-cell-number fractions were prepared with SMART-Seq v4 Ultra Low Input.

By 5'RACE template switching, TCR cDNA was produced, with a universal primer site and UMIs added in the process. TCRdb ran MiXCR on the 5' RACE reads and lists one entry per CDR3 protein. The table has 450,000 to 650,000 distinct CDR3 sequences, about 14% seen once. V lost 0 bases, J lost 4 bases, and 5 bases lay in between. The germline V gene has CDR1 LGHNA and CDR2 YSLEER. The CDR3 covers 13 residues. In its sample, this clonotype was seen a few times. What it binds is unknown. Study-level points and caveats: Subsequent to the booster, the majority of primary-vaccination clones reappeared (around 96% CD4, approximately 90% CD8). A limited proportion of clonotypes was detected within both the CD4 and CD8 compartments.

This clonotype originated in a man aged 25-40 years who received the YFV17D yellow fever vaccine. The V call is TRBV4-3, the J call TRBJ2-3; D remains ambiguous. The sequencing here drew on PBMCs, taken on the day of the yellow fever booster vaccination. Here the CDR3 DNA reads TGCGCCAGCAGCCAAGATCGGCCAGATACGCAGTATTTT. Translated, it gives CASSQDRPDTQYF.